What follows are 12 T cell receptor beta chains derived from one specimen sequenced in a study of blood T cell repertoires in COVID-19. Generated by immunoSEQ multiplex PCR, the TCRdb table keeps only in-frame clones and is missing some. The data hold 170,000 or so clones, with more than 75% observed a single time. Sequencing used peripheral blood. These receptors were collected from a man between 35 and 55 years old with active or convalescent COVID-19.

The chain combines TRBV11-2 with TRBJ2-1; 7 nucleotides line up with TRBD2. Germline values: CDR1 SGHAT, CDR2 FQNNGV. The V segment lost 6 bases and the J segment 5 bases; nucleotides outside the gene matches: 13. This CDR3 contains 16 residues. DNA for the CDR3: TGTGCCAGCAGACGTGGCGCCGGGGGGAGGGACAATGAGCAGTTCTTC. Protein sequence: CASRRGAGGRDNEQFF.

Turning to this clone: This same CDR3 is encoded by further DNA sequences in the sample. The chain links TRBV6-5 to TRBJ2-5; weak D call: TRBD1 (6 bases). V lost 0 bases to trimming and J lost 4 bases, with 9 bases between them. The germline CDR1 and CDR2 sequences are MNHEY and SVGAGI. This CDR3 region has 14 residues. The CDR3 reads CASSYSIRGETQYF. The CDR3 DNA reads TGTGCCAGCAGTTACTCGATCAGGGGAGAGACCCAGTACTTC.

This chain links TRBV6-6 with TRBJ2-7, with 7 bases lining up with TRBD1. Germline trimming cut 7 bases from V and 2 bases from J; bases unmatched to any gene: 8. Germline values: CDR1 MNHNY, CDR2 SVGAGI (reference sequence). This CDR3 is 14 amino acids long. In nucleotides, the CDR3 is TGTGCCAGCAACAACCGGGACAGTCCCTACGAGCAGTACTTC. Its translation is CASNNRDSPYEQYF.

In nucleotides, the CDR3 is TGCGCCAGCAGAGACTCTGGAGATCAGCCCCAGCATTTT. Translation: CASRDSGDQPQHF. V is TRBV10-1 and J is TRBJ1-5; no clear D. CDR3 length: 13 residues. CDR1 WNHNN and CDR2 SYGVQD come from the germline V gene (reference sequence). V was clipped by 6 bases and J by 5 bases, with 11 bases between them.

The CDR3 sequence is CASSLTQGAANEKLFF. The CDR3 nucleotides read TGTGCCAGCAGCTTAACTCAGGGGGCCGCTAATGAAAAACTGTTTTTT. This chain joins TRBV3-1 (or the pseudogene TRBV3-2) and TRBJ1-4; 8 bases are a match to TRBD1. In germline, CDR1 is LGHDT, CDR2 YNNKEL (reference sequence). The CDR3 runs 16 residues. Trimming removed 5 bases from V and 3 bases from J; junction bases left unmatched: 8.

This clone turned up a few times. The chain combines TRBV5-1 with TRBJ2-7; 7 bases agree with TRBD2. Germline values: CDR1 SGHRS, CDR2 YFSETQ. There are 14 residues in the CDR3. V lost 4 bases and J lost 3; bases outside the gene matches: 7. CDR3 region: CASSRSGDLYEQYF. The DNA of the CDR3 is TGCGCCAGCAGCAGAAGCGGGGACCTCTACGAGCAGTACTTC.

The chain recombines TRBV11-3 with TRBJ2-7, with a weak D call TRBD1 (5 bases). The V gene's germline CDR1 is SGHNT and CDR2 YENEEA. This CDR3 has 14 amino acids. V lost 5 bases and J lost 4, with 15 bases in between. CDR3 nucleotides: TGTGCCAGCAGCATACGACAGTCTACATACGAGCAGTACTTC. The encoded protein is CASSIRQSTYEQYF.

CDR3 loop: CASNLGDIQYF. The CDR3 nucleotides are TGTGCCAGCAACCTAGGGGACATTCAGTACTTC. This chain joins TRBV5-6 and TRBJ2-4, with D perhaps TRBD1 (5 bases). This CDR3 has 11 amino acids. V lost 6 bases and J 8 bases, leaving 9 bases between the germline ends. Germline V CDR1 and CDR2: SGHDT, YYEEEE. Combining the CDR3 with reference TRBV5-6 and TRBJ2-4 gives the whole variable domain DAGVTQSPTHLIKTRGQQVTLRCSPKSGHDTVSWYQQALGQGPQFIFQYYEEEERQRGNFPDRFSGHQFPNYSSELNVNALLLGDSALYLCASNLGDIQYFGAGTRLSVL.

Concerning this clone: The same CDR3 can be traced to other DNA sequences in this sample. The rearrangement joins TRBV6-2 or TRBV6-3 to TRBJ1-5; no definite D call. Germline loops: CDR1 MNHEY, CDR2 SVGEGT. This CDR3 spans 15 amino acids. V gave up 2 bases and J gave up 0 bases, with 8 bases separating them. DNA of the CDR3: TGTGCCAGCAGTTACCCCGGGAATAGCAATCAGCCCCAGCATTTT. Its protein product is CASSYPGNSNQPQHF.

The V gene is TRBV9, the J gene TRBJ1-1; a possible D gene is TRBD1 (5 bases). CDR1 and CDR2 (germline): SGDLS, YYNGEE. The CDR3 totals 16 residues. V shed 1 base and J shed 4 bases, with 17 bases lying between them. The DNA of the CDR3 is TGTGCCAGCAGCGTAAGTGCGGCGGGGGTCGTCACTGAAGCTTTCTTT. Its protein is CASSVSAAGVVTEAFF.

The chain combines TRBV6-5 with TRBJ1-2; 7 bases map to TRBD1. Germline V gene sequence: CDR1 MNHEY, CDR2 SVGAGI. The CDR3 length is 14 residues. The ends lost 7 bases at V and 8 bases at J; junction bases unmatched: 13. The DNA of the CDR3 is TGTGCCAGCACTCAAGGGGGACAGATCGGCGGCTACACCTTC. This encodes CASTQGGQIGGYTF.

V gene TRBV28 combines with J gene TRBJ2-7; the D gene is possibly TRBD1 (6 bases). The CDR3 covers 15 residues. Germline CDR1 MDHEN, CDR2 SYDVKM. Trimming shortened V by 6 bases and J by 5 bases, and 20 bases separated the two germline ends. CDR3: CASSTGSGTFNEQYF. DNA of the CDR3: TGTGCCAGCAGCACAGGGTCCGGGACATTCAACGAGCAGTACTTC.